This note documents a single T cell receptor beta chain sequence. Assay: immunoSEQ multiplex PCR; the TCRdb copy retains only in-frame clones and omits some. There are 10,000 to 15,000 clones in the sample; around 95% occur only once, and under 3% lies in the top ten. These data originate in a study of neoadjuvant nivolumab and ipilimumab in lung cancer. In germline, CDR1 is KGHSH, CDR2 LQKENI. This CDR3 has 14 residues. V gave up 6 bases and J gave up 4 bases, with 15 bases separating them. The chain is built from TRBV18 and TRBJ1-2; no firm D call. This sample comprised peripheral blood, obtained after neoadjuvant nivolumab, alone or with ipilimumab, at or shortly before surgery. The sequence derives from an adult with non-small cell lung cancer. The CDR3 bases are TGTGCCAGCTCGCAGGACGGCCCGCTCTATGGCTACACCTTC. The encoded protein is CASSQDGPLYGYTF. The entire variable domain, with the rest obtained from reference TRBV18 and TRBJ1-2, is as follows: NAGVMQNPRHLVRRRGQEARLRCSPMKGHSHVYWYRQLPEEGLKFMVYLQKENIIDESGMPKERFSAEFPKEGPSILRIQQVVRGDSAAYFCASSQDGPLYGYTFGSGTRLTVV.